Listed below are T cell receptor beta chains from one sample, sequenced in a study of CD8+ T cells in alopecia areata. Profiling relied on immunoSEQ multiplex PCR, and the TCRdb table lists in-frame clones only, not all of them. The sample consists of 150,000 to 190,000 clones, around 50% of them appearing once. This specimen consisted of CD8+ T cells sorted from blood, obtained at week 0. The source is a human donor with alopecia areata. The CDR3 runs from the conserved cysteine through the conserved F or W. The D gene is left open where the match is weak. Expanded clones are given a class, and other clones once, few, many or no size at all.

d_gene: -
v_gene: TRBV27
j_gene: TRBJ1-1
abundance: -
CDR3aa: CASSPGVVTEAFF
CDR3nt: TGTGCCAGCAGTCCAGGGGTGGTCACTGAAGCTTTCTTT

d_gene: -
v_gene: TRBV2
j_gene: TRBJ2-7
abundance: few
CDR3aa: CASNQGNYEQYF
CDR3nt: TGTGCCAGCAACCAGGGCAACTACGAGCAGTACTTC

d_gene: TRBD1
v_gene: TRBV30
j_gene: TRBJ2-2
abundance: -
CDR3aa: CAWTSGQGLGELFF
CDR3nt: TGTGCCTGGACCTCCGGACAGGGCCTGGGGGAGCTGTTTTTT

d_gene: -
v_gene: TRBV30
j_gene: TRBJ1-1
abundance: once
CDR3aa: CAWSVGGGSEAFF
CDR3nt: TGTGCCTGGAGTGTAGGGGGAGGTTCTGAAGCTTTCTTT

d_gene: -
v_gene: TRBV6-1
j_gene: TRBJ2-7
abundance: -
CDR3aa: CASSERRQGRIYEQYF
CDR3nt: TGTGCCAGCAGTGAACGGCGGCAGGGCCGAATCTACGAGCAGTACTTC

d_gene: -
v_gene: TRBV13
j_gene: TRBJ2-2
abundance: -
CDR3aa: CASSTSAGGPVGELFF
CDR3nt: TGTGCCAGCAGCACCTCGGCGGGCGGACCCGTCGGGGAGCTGTTTTTT

d_gene: TRBD1
v_gene: TRBV4-3
j_gene: TRBJ1-2
abundance: -
CDR3aa: CASSLGQGSSYGYTF
CDR3nt: TGCGCCAGCAGCCTCGGACAGGGCAGTAGCTATGGCTACACCTTC

d_gene: TRBD1
v_gene: TRBV15
j_gene: TRBJ1-2
abundance: few
CDR3aa: CATSSRRGDSGGYTF
CDR3nt: TGTGCCACCAGCAGCAGACGGGGGGACAGTGGTGGCTACACCTTC

d_gene: -
v_gene: TRBV29-1
j_gene: TRBJ2-7
abundance: -
CDR3aa: CSATTRNSYEQYF
CDR3nt: TGCAGCGCCACGACACGAAACTCCTACGAGCAGTACTTC

d_gene: TRBD2
v_gene: TRBV7-2
j_gene: TRBJ2-7
abundance: -
CDR3aa: CASSRPLPNSGGAWYEQYF
CDR3nt: TGTGCCAGCAGCCGCCCGCTCCCGAATAGCGGGGGGGCCTGGTACGAGCAGTACTTC

d_gene: -
v_gene: TRBV4-3
j_gene: TRBJ1-4
abundance: -
CDR3aa: CASSPTRTATNEKLFF
CDR3nt: TGCGCCAGCAGCCCTACCCGGACGGCAACTAATGAAAAACTGTTTTTT

d_gene: -
v_gene: TRBV14
j_gene: TRBJ2-3
abundance: few
CDR3aa: CASSQGLTDTQYF
CDR3nt: TGTGCCAGCAGCCAAGGCCTGACAGATACGCAGTATTTT

d_gene: TRBD2
v_gene: TRBV19
j_gene: TRBJ2-1
abundance: few
CDR3aa: CASSSTSGANEQFF
CDR3nt: TGTGCCAGTAGTTCGACTAGCGGGGCCAATGAGCAGTTCTTC

d_gene: -
v_gene: TRBV6-4
j_gene: TRBJ1-2
abundance: -
CDR3aa: CASSDSGYGYTF
CDR3nt: TGTGCCAGCAGTGACTCGGGGTATGGCTACACCTTC

d_gene: TRBD2
v_gene: TRBV27
j_gene: TRBJ2-1
abundance: -
CDR3aa: CASSSPHSGGTQRNEQFF
CDR3nt: TGTGCCAGCAGTTCCCCACATAGCGGGGGGACCCAGAGGAATGAGCAGTTCTTC

d_gene: -
v_gene: TRBV27
j_gene: TRBJ1-4
abundance: -
CDR3aa: CASGSREKLFF
CDR3nt: TGTGCCAGCGGCTCGCGGGAAAAACTGTTTTTT

d_gene: TRBD2
v_gene: TRBV2
j_gene: TRBJ2-7
abundance: -
CDR3aa: CASKERGSSYEQYF
CDR3nt: TGTGCCAGCAAGGAGCGGGGGAGCTCCTACGAGCAGTACTTC

d_gene: TRBD2
v_gene: TRBV30
j_gene: TRBJ2-1
abundance: -
CDR3aa: CAWSVGGGYNEQFF
CDR3nt: TGTGCCTGGAGTGTTGGCGGGGGTTACAATGAGCAGTTCTTC

d_gene: -
v_gene: TRBV19
j_gene: TRBJ1-5
abundance: -
CDR3aa: CASRIGGGQPQHF
CDR3nt: TGTGCCAGTAGAATCGGGGGAGGACAGCCCCAGCATTTT

d_gene: -
v_gene: TRBV29-1
j_gene: TRBJ1-1
abundance: -
CDR3aa: CSVEDLGLDAEAFF
CDR3nt: TGCAGCGTTGAAGATTTGGGACTTGACGCTGAAGCTTTCTTT

d_gene: -
v_gene: TRBV7-2
j_gene: TRBJ1-1
abundance: -
CDR3aa: CASSFAVPEAFF
CDR3nt: TGTGCCAGCAGCTTTGCAGTACCTGAAGCTTTCTTT

d_gene: -
v_gene: TRBV6-5
j_gene: TRBJ2-2
abundance: -
CDR3aa: CASSYGTGELFF
CDR3nt: TGTGCCAGCAGTTACGGCACCGGGGAGCTGTTTTTT

d_gene: TRBD1
v_gene: TRBV7-2
j_gene: TRBJ1-2
abundance: few
CDR3aa: CASSLAPRGRDYGYTF
CDR3nt: TGTGCCAGCAGCTTAGCGCCCAGGGGGCGCGACTATGGCTACACCTTC

d_gene: -
v_gene: TRBV1
j_gene: TRBJ2-3
abundance: -
CDR3aa: CTSSKWSGPPDTQYF
CDR3nt: TGCACCAGCAGCAAGTGGTCCGGGCCCCCAGATACGCAGTATTTT

d_gene: -
v_gene: TRBV27
j_gene: TRBJ2-3
abundance: -
CDR3aa: CASASRQGKTDTQYF
CDR3nt: TGTGCCAGCGCCTCGAGGCAGGGAAAAACAGATACGCAGTATTTT

d_gene: -
v_gene: TRBV5-1
j_gene: TRBJ1-1
abundance: -
CDR3aa: CASMGDTEAFF
CDR3nt: TGCGCCAGCATGGGGGACACTGAAGCTTTCTTT

d_gene: -
v_gene: TRBV2
j_gene: TRBJ2-1
abundance: few
CDR3aa: CASSAWVKRSNEQFF
CDR3nt: TGTGCCAGCAGTGCATGGGTTAAGCGGAGCAATGAGCAGTTCTTC

d_gene: TRBD1
v_gene: TRBV19
j_gene: TRBJ2-2
abundance: -
CDR3aa: CASRTDRETGELFF
CDR3nt: TGTGCCAGTAGAACGGACAGGGAGACCGGGGAGCTGTTTTTT

d_gene: -
v_gene: TRBV5-6
j_gene: TRBJ1-5
abundance: many
CDR3aa: CASSLGAQGNQPQHF
CDR3nt: TGTGCCAGCAGCCTGGGGGCGCAGGGCAATCAGCCCCAGCATTTT

d_gene: -
v_gene: TRBV6-5
j_gene: TRBJ2-5
abundance: -
CDR3aa: CASSPRPTDETQYF
CDR3nt: TGTGCCAGCAGTCCGCGACCGACCGACGAGACCCAGTACTTC

d_gene: TRBD1
v_gene: TRBV30
j_gene: TRBJ1-2
abundance: -
CDR3aa: CALQGNYGYTF
CDR3nt: TGTGCCTTACAGGGGAACTATGGCTACACCTTC

d_gene: TRBD1
v_gene: TRBV5-4
j_gene: TRBJ1-2
abundance: -
CDR3aa: CASSNRDSYGYTF
CDR3nt: TGTGCCAGCAGCAACCGGGACAGCTATGGCTACACCTTC

d_gene: -
v_gene: TRBV9
j_gene: TRBJ2-7
abundance: -
CDR3aa: CASSSTDGSYEQYF
CDR3nt: TGTGCCAGCAGCTCCACGGACGGGTCCTACGAGCAGTACTTC

d_gene: -
v_gene: TRBV13
j_gene: TRBJ1-1
abundance: -
CDR3aa: CASSLDVGTEAFF
CDR3nt: TGTGCCAGCAGCTTAGATGTCGGGACTGAAGCTTTCTTT

d_gene: -
v_gene: TRBV14
j_gene: TRBJ1-6
abundance: -
CDR3aa: CASSQARGGLHF
CDR3nt: TGTGCCAGCAGCCAAGCCCGGGGGGGCCTCCACTTT

d_gene: -
v_gene: TRBV28
j_gene: TRBJ1-1
abundance: -
CDR3aa: CASSYIFGSEAFF
CDR3nt: TGTGCCAGTTCTTACATTTTCGGCAGTGAAGCTTTCTTT

d_gene: TRBD1
v_gene: TRBV10-3
j_gene: TRBJ2-5
abundance: -
CDR3aa: CAIGTGLGETQYF
CDR3nt: TGTGCCATCGGGACAGGGCTGGGGGAGACCCAGTACTTC

d_gene: -
v_gene: TRBV2
j_gene: TRBJ2-1
abundance: -
CDR3aa: CASSEGVGEQFF
CDR3nt: TGTGCCAGCAGTGAGGGGGTTGGTGAGCAGTTCTTC

d_gene: TRBD2
v_gene: TRBV10-3
j_gene: TRBJ2-3
abundance: -
CDR3aa: CAISELLAGTTDTQYF
CDR3nt: TGTGCCATCAGTGAGCTACTAGCGGGGACCACAGATACGCAGTATTTT

d_gene: TRBD1
v_gene: TRBV29-1
j_gene: TRBJ1-2
abundance: -
CDR3aa: CSVDSRGRDGYTF
CDR3nt: TGCAGCGTTGATTCCAGGGGGCGCGATGGCTACACCTTC